The T cell receptor (beta chain) described here comes from a study of T cells after yellow fever vaccination (dated by TCRdb to about 2019). About the full investigation: Libraries from fractions with low cell numbers were prepared with the SMART-Seq v4 Ultra Low Input RNA kit. To follow T-cell clones before and after both primary and booster YFV17D yellow fever vaccination, bulk TCR alpha and beta repertoires underwent longitudinal sequencing. The cohort comprised two healthy male donors, one aged 18 to 30 and one aged 30 to 40 years. Bulk PBMC replicates and cell subsets were isolated from blood drawn at multiple timepoints before and after both primary and secondary immunization.

CDR1 and CDR2 are drawn from the germline V gene (reference sequence): SEHNR, FQNEAQ. V loses 0 bases, J loses 2 bases, and the germline ends lie 5 bases apart. The CDR3 covers 13 residues, taking in both the cysteine and the phenylalanine. Solely the CDR3 DNA is kept, with 39 bases framed from the first base. The sample's treatment or condition label, in plain terms: live attenuated yellow fever vaccine strain. Two biological replicates of bulk PBMCs were collected at each blood-draw timepoint. A standard Ficoll-Paque protocol was used to isolate PBMCs from peripheral blood. TriZol was used to extract RNA from bulk PBMCs, CD4 and CD8 fractions, and dextramer-positive and dextramer-negative fractions. This clonotype has ten or more counts. It lacks a known antigen. Base-call qualities are not available, and no considerably larger clone is one nucleotide away. Paper-wide results and their limitations: Compared with the primary T-cell response, the secondary T-cell response was faster but weaker, reaching its peak on day 5 rather than on day 15. A small share of clonotypes occurred in both CD4 and CD8 compartments, likely arising from convergent recombination. Because the study included only a couple of donors, the extent to which the findings can be generalized is limited. Computational filtering was needed because FACS-sorted repertoires could contain abundant contaminating clonotypes from the bulk population. Most clones expanded after primary vaccination were re-detected after the booster (around 96% of CD4 and roughly 85% of CD8), suggesting broad memory maintenance.

TCR cDNA was synthesized by 5'RACE template switching, which introduced a universal primer site and unique molecular identifiers. Priming of cDNA synthesis was performed from both the TCR alpha and TCR beta constant segments. Library amplification involved two PCR steps, and the second step added sample barcodes and sequencing adapters. Libraries were sequenced on Illumina HiSeq 2500 (2x100 bp) or NovaSeq (2x150 bp). The authors processed their data as follows. Demultiplexing of reads and collapsing into UMI consensus sequences were performed with MIGEC, and V(D)J alignment was carried out with MiXCR. Vaccine-responding clonotypes were defined with edgeR using replicate PBMC samples, requiring FDR below 0.01 and a log2 fold change above 5 up to day 15. CD4 or CD8 identity was assigned to each bulk clonotype according to whether the clonotype was present at higher abundance in the sequenced CD4 repertoire or the sequenced CD8 repertoire. TCRdb trimmed the raw reads at Q25, called clones with MiXCR and kept productive beta chains. One record per CDR3 amino acid sequence lists the most common genes and DNA. These V and J calls are TCRdb output, not the study's own analysis. This sample holds about 360,000 distinct CDR3 sequences; 6.2% were observed only once. The top ten clonotypes cover over 14% of the sample.

The V and J segments used are TRBV7-9 and TRBJ2-7; the D gene is unclear. The source of this sequence is a man in his thirties or forties who received the YFV17D yellow fever vaccine. The sequences come from PBMCs, collected 5 days after the yellow fever booster vaccination. The nucleotides read TGTGCCAGCAGCTTAGCGTGGACCTACGAGCAGTACTTC. Its protein reads: CASSLAWTYEQYF.